This T cell receptor beta chain was identified during a study of T-cell reconstitution after alpha-beta-depleted transplantation in children. This clonotype was detected only a few times. For TCRbeta, the library was prepared with unique molecular identifiers. TCRdb recomputed calls from the PCR reads with MiXCR, one row per CDR3 protein. The sample includes roughly 400,000 distinct CDR3 sequences, roughly 21% of them seen just once. The material sequenced was PBMCs from the stem cell graft donor, taken from the stem cell graft. The TCR was taken from a human donor who donated a stem cell graft to a child with acute myeloid leukemia.

Here the CDR3 DNA reads TGCGCCAGCAGCCAAGACCGAGGACTAGCGGGAGTACAGACCCAGTACTTC. Protein sequence: CASSQDRGLAGVQTQYF. The chain links TRBV4-1 to TRBJ2-5; 13 bases line up with TRBD2. V lost 0 bases, J lost 6 bases, and 7 bases stayed unmatched. Per germline, CDR1 MGHRA and CDR2 YSYEKL. This CDR3 region has 17 residues.